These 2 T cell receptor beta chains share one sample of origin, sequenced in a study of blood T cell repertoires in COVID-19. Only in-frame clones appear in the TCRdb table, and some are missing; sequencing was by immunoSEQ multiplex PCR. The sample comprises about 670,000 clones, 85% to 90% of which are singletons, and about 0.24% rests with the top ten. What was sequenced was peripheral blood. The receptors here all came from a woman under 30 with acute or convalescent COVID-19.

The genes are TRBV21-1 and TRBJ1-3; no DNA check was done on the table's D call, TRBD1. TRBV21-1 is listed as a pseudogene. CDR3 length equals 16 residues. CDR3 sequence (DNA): TGTGCCAGCAGCCCTGAGGGACACTTCTCTGGAAACACCATATATTTT. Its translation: CASSPEGHFSGNTIYF.

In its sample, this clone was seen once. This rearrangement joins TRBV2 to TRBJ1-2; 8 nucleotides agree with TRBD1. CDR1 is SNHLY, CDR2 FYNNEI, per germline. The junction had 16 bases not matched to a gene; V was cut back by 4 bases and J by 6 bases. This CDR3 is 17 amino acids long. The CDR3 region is CASSVGQGDGGSDGYTF. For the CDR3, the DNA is TGTGCCAGCAGTGTAGGACAGGGTGATGGTGGGTCGGATGGCTACACCTTC.